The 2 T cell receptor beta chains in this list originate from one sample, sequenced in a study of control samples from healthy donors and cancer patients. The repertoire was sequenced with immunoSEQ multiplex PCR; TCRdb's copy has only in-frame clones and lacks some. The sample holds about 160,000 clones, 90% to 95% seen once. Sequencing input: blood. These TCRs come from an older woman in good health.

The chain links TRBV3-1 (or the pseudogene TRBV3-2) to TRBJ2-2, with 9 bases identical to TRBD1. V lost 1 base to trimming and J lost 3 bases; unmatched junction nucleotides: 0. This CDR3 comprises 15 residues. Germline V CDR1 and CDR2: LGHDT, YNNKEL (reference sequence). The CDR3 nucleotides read TGTGCCAGCAGCCAAGGGGACAGGGACACCGGGGAGCTGTTTTTT. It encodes CASSQGDRDTGELFF.

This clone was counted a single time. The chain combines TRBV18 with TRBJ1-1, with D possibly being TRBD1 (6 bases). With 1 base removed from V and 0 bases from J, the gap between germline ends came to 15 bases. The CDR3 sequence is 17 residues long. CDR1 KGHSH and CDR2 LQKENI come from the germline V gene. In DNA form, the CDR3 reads TGTGCCAGCTCACCACGGGGGGGCTTTTTGATGAACACTGAAGCTTTCTTT. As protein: CASSPRGGFLMNTEAFF.